A selection of T cell receptor beta chains follows, all from one sample in a study of cytomegalovirus exposure and HLA in healthy donors. Assay: immunoSEQ multiplex PCR; the TCRdb copy retains only in-frame clones and omits some. The sample has some 160,000 clones; 77% are singletons. Sequencing input: PBMCs. These receptors originate from a woman aged 30 to 39 in good health and CMV-seronegative. The CDR3 runs from the conserved cysteine through the conserved F or W. A D gene is named only where the DNA matches it firmly. Only part of the rows carry a size: once, few, many, or a class if the clone is expanded.

cdr3_aa: CASSQSAPGTFYGYTF
cdr3_nt: TGTGCCAGCAGCCAATCCGCTCCCGGGACATTCTATGGCTACACCTTC
clone_size: NA
v_call: TRBV28
j_call: TRBJ1-2
d_call: NA

cdr3_aa: CASSYDRGYTGELFF
cdr3_nt: TGTGCCAGCAGTTACGACAGGGGGTATACCGGGGAGCTGTTTTTT
clone_size: few
v_call: TRBV6-5
j_call: TRBJ2-2
d_call: TRBD1

cdr3_aa: CSVDRGLNTGELFF
cdr3_nt: TGCAGCGTTGACAGGGGGCTCAACACCGGGGAGCTGTTTTTT
clone_size: few
v_call: TRBV29-1
j_call: TRBJ2-2
d_call: TRBD1

cdr3_aa: CASSPTVKGVYEQYF
cdr3_nt: TGTGCCAGCTCACCGACAGTCAAGGGCGTGTACGAGCAGTACTTC
clone_size: NA
v_call: TRBV18
j_call: TRBJ2-7
d_call: NA

cdr3_aa: CASSFTGGADTQYF
cdr3_nt: TGTGCCAGCAGTTTTACGGGAGGCGCAGATACGCAGTATTTT
clone_size: NA
v_call: TRBV27
j_call: TRBJ2-3
d_call: TRBD2

cdr3_aa: CASSQTGNNQPQHF
cdr3_nt: TGTGCCAGCAGCCAGACAGGCAACAATCAGCCCCAGCATTTT
clone_size: NA
v_call: TRBV6-6
j_call: TRBJ1-5
d_call: NA

cdr3_aa: CASSRDSFYEQYF
cdr3_nt: TGCGCCAGCAGCAGGGACAGTTTCTACGAGCAGTACTTC
clone_size: NA
v_call: TRBV5-1
j_call: TRBJ2-7
d_call: TRBD1

cdr3_aa: CASSDGRGRDEQYF
cdr3_nt: TGTGCCAGCAGTGATGGGCGGGGGCGGGACGAGCAGTACTTC
clone_size: NA
v_call: TRBV2
j_call: TRBJ2-7
d_call: NA

cdr3_aa: CAISPTGGEYNEQFF
cdr3_nt: TGTGCCATCAGCCCCACAGGGGGGGAGTACAATGAGCAGTTCTTC
clone_size: NA
v_call: TRBV10-3
j_call: TRBJ2-1
d_call: NA

cdr3_aa: CASRSQSDTQYF
cdr3_nt: TGTGCCAGCAGATCCCAGTCAGATACGCAGTATTTT
clone_size: NA
v_call: TRBV27
j_call: TRBJ2-3
d_call: NA

cdr3_aa: CASSHQTSMETQYF
cdr3_nt: TGCGCCAGCAGCCACCAGACTAGTATGGAGACCCAGTACTTC
clone_size: NA
v_call: TRBV5-1
j_call: TRBJ2-5
d_call: NA

cdr3_aa: CASSLAGTGGDRAFF
cdr3_nt: TGTGCCAGCAGCTTGGCAGGGACAGGGGGCGATCGGGCTTTCTTT
clone_size: once
v_call: TRBV5-4
j_call: TRBJ1-1
d_call: TRBD1

cdr3_aa: CASSRRTGIEQYF
cdr3_nt: TGTGCCAGCAGCCGGAGGACAGGGATCGAGCAGTACTTC
clone_size: NA
v_call: TRBV7-2
j_call: TRBJ2-7
d_call: TRBD1

cdr3_aa: CASSAHPARDLWQFF
cdr3_nt: TGTGCCAGCAGCGCGCATCCCGCCCGGGACTTATGGCAGTTCTTC
clone_size: NA
v_call: TRBV7-9
j_call: TRBJ2-1
d_call: NA

cdr3_aa: CASIKFPDRGLNEQFF
cdr3_nt: TGTGCCAGCATAAAATTTCCGGACAGGGGGCTCAATGAGCAGTTCTTC
clone_size: NA
v_call: TRBV27
j_call: TRBJ2-1
d_call: TRBD1

cdr3_aa: CAWSVIPTEAFF
cdr3_nt: TGTGCCTGGAGTGTAATTCCTACTGAAGCTTTCTTT
clone_size: NA
v_call: TRBV30
j_call: TRBJ1-1
d_call: NA

cdr3_aa: CASSLAGGPGSGANVLTF
cdr3_nt: TGTGCCAGCAGCTTAGCGGGAGGGCCGGGATCTGGGGCCAACGTCCTGACTTTC
clone_size: NA
v_call: TRBV7-6
j_call: TRBJ2-6
d_call: TRBD2

cdr3_aa: CASSVWGGYNEQFF
cdr3_nt: TGTGCCAGCAGTGTGTGGGGGGGCTACAATGAGCAGTTCTTC
clone_size: NA
v_call: TRBV2
j_call: TRBJ2-1
d_call: TRBD2

cdr3_aa: CASSRAGTDTQYF
cdr3_nt: TGTGCCAGCAGCCGTGCGGGCACAGATACGCAGTATTTT
clone_size: NA
v_call: TRBV6-1
j_call: TRBJ2-3
d_call: NA

cdr3_aa: CASSSPGGRVGNTEAFF
cdr3_nt: TGCGCCAGCAGCTCGCCGGGGGGGCGCGTCGGAAACACTGAAGCTTTCTTT
clone_size: few
v_call: TRBV5-1
j_call: TRBJ1-1
d_call: NA

cdr3_aa: CASSQDLGGYGYTF
cdr3_nt: TGCGCCAGCAGCCAAGATTTGGGGGGCTATGGCTACACCTTC
clone_size: once
v_call: TRBV4-3
j_call: TRBJ1-2
d_call: NA

cdr3_aa: CASSVSGRTSGREEQFF
cdr3_nt: TGTGCCAGCAGCGTCTCCGGGAGGACTAGCGGTAGGGAGGAGCAGTTCTTC
clone_size: NA
v_call: TRBV7-7
j_call: TRBJ2-1
d_call: TRBD2

cdr3_aa: CASSEAGTTAGELFF
cdr3_nt: TGTGCCAGCAGTGAAGCGGGGACTACAGCCGGGGAGCTGTTTTTT
clone_size: NA
v_call: TRBV6-1
j_call: TRBJ2-2
d_call: TRBD2

cdr3_aa: CASSPINSGTGVNEQFF
cdr3_nt: TGTGCCAGCAGCCCAATCAACTCCGGGACAGGAGTCAATGAGCAGTTCTTC
clone_size: few
v_call: TRBV7-8
j_call: TRBJ2-1
d_call: TRBD1

cdr3_aa: CASSLGQANTGELFF
cdr3_nt: TGTGCCAGCAGCTTGGGGCAGGCGAACACCGGGGAGCTGTTTTTT
clone_size: NA
v_call: TRBV7-9
j_call: TRBJ2-2
d_call: NA

cdr3_aa: CASSLVPSGATYNEQFF
cdr3_nt: TGTGCCAGCAGCTTAGTTCCTAGCGGGGCAACCTACAATGAGCAGTTCTTC
clone_size: NA
v_call: TRBV7-8
j_call: TRBJ2-1
d_call: TRBD2

cdr3_aa: CASSLVGVRDTEAFF
cdr3_nt: TGTGCCAGCAGCTTAGTAGGGGTTCGGGACACTGAAGCTTTCTTT
clone_size: NA
v_call: TRBV7-6
j_call: TRBJ1-1
d_call: NA

cdr3_aa: CASGLAGGLAYF
cdr3_nt: TGTGCCAGCGGGTTAGCGGGGGGCTTGGCGTATTTT
clone_size: NA
v_call: TRBV6-5
j_call: TRBJ2-3
d_call: TRBD2

cdr3_aa: CASTPTSGTGYNEQFF
cdr3_nt: TGTGCCAGCACCCCTACTAGCGGGACAGGCTACAATGAGCAGTTCTTC
clone_size: once
v_call: TRBV7-9
j_call: TRBJ2-1
d_call: TRBD2